This TCR beta chain was recorded in a study of CD8 T cells in Susac syndrome. CDR3 size: 13 residues. Trimming pared 5 bases from V and 4 bases from J, leaving 9 bases between. Germline-derived CDR1 and CDR2 are SGHAT and FQNNGV. When the RNA was reverse transcribed, random hexamers were used with an input of roughly 0.5 to 1 ug. Amplification of TCR beta CDR3 spanned 54 Vbeta and 13 Jbeta via immunoSEQ multiplex PCR. TCRdb reanalysed the immunoSEQ multiplex PCR reads using MiXCR and keeps one entry per CDR3 protein. This table has 100,000 to 150,000 distinct CDR3 sequences, about 95% appearing once. The sample comprised CD8+ T cells from PBMCs. This TCR came from a human donor with Susac syndrome. This chain connects TRBV11-2 to TRBJ2-1; possible D gene TRBD2, 5 bases. Written as DNA, the CDR3 is TGTGCCAGCAGCCCTGGACTGTACAATGAGCAGTTCTTC. Protein sequence: CASSPGLYNEQFF.